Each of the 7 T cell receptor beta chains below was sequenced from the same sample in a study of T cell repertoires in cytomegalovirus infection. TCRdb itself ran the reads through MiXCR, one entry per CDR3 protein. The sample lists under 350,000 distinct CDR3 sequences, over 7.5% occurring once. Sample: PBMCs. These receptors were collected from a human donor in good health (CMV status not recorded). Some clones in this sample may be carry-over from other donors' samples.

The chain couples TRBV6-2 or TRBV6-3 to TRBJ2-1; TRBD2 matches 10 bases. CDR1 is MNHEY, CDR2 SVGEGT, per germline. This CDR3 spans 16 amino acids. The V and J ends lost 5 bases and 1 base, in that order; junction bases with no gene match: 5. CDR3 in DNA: TGTGCCAGCAGTGGGCTAGCGGGGGTATCCTACAATGAGCAGTTCTTC. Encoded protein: CASSGLAGVSYNEQFF.

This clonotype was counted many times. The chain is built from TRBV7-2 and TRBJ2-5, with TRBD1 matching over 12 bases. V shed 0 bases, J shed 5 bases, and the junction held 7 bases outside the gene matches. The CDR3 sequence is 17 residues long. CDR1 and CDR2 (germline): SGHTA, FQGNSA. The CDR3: CASSLAGGTGGQETQYF. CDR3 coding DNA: TGTGCCAGCAGCTTAGCGGGCGGGACAGGGGGCCAGGAGACCCAGTACTTC.

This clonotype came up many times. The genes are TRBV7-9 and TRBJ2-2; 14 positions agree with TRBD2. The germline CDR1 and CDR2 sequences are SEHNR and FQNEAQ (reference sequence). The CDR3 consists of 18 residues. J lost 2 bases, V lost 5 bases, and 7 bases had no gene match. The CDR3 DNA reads TGTGCCAGCAGCCCGACTAGCGGGAGGGCCAGCAACACCGGGGAGCTGTTTTTT. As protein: CASSPTSGRASNTGELFF.

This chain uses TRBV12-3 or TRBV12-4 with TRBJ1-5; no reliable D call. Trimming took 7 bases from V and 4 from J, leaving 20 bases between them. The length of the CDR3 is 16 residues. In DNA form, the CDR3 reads TGTGCCAGCACTTCTCGGACCGGGAGAGAGAATCAGCCCCAGCATTTT. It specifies CASTSRTGRENQPQHF.

The CDR3 region has the DNA TGTGCCAGCACCCCTCGGGGGGCCCCCAATCAGCCCCAGCATTTT. Translating it yields CASTPRGAPNQPQHF. The rearrangement joins TRBV28 to TRBJ1-5; the D gene is possibly TRBD1 (6 bases). The V end lost 7 bases, the J end lost 3 bases, and 16 bases lay between the germline ends. The CDR3 extends over 15 amino acids. From germline, CDR1 is MDHEN and CDR2 SYDVKM.

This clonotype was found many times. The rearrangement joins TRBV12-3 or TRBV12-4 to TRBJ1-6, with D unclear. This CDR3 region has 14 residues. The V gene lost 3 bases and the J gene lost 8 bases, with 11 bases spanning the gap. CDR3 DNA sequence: TGTGCCAGCAGTTTCCCGGCTGGGGATTCACCCCTCCACTTT. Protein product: CASSFPAGDSPLHF.

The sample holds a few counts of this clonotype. CDR3 sequence (DNA): TGTGCCAGTAGTCCCGGGCGGATGGTAGCCAAAAACATTCAGTACTTC. Its translation: CASSPGRMVAKNIQYF. The genes are TRBV19 and TRBJ2-4; D is undetermined. V was shortened by 5 bases and J by 0 bases, with 14 bases between the two germline ends. CDR1 and CDR2 from the germline V gene are LNHDA and SQIVND (reference sequence). This CDR3 contains 16 residues.